The 23 T cell receptor beta chains below come from one sample, sequenced in a study of a mutant IDH1 vaccine in newly diagnosed glioma. Profiled with immunoSEQ multiplex PCR; TCRdb holds only in-frame clones, not every one. The sample lists some 130,000 clones, about 80% occurring once. No antigen is known for these receptors. Time point specified: week 11, during vaccination. With topical imiquimod, each dose of the vaccine consisted of 300 ug of mutant IDH1 20-mer peptide. The starting material was PBMCs, obtained from a glioma patient whose treatment included an IDH1 peptide vaccine. These receptors were obtained from a middle-aged man with glioma.

The V and J genes are TRBV11-1 and TRBJ1-6, with TRBD1 as a possible D gene (6 bases). The CDR3 loop spans 14 amino acids. V was trimmed by 1 base and J by 9 bases, leaving 10 bases between them. The V gene's germline CDR1 is SGHAT and CDR2 FQDESV (reference sequence). This CDR3 is CASSLGRGGSPLHF. The CDR3, as DNA: TGTGCCAGCAGCTTAGGCAGGGGCGGTTCACCCCTCCACTTT.

The chain couples TRBV19 to TRBJ1-2, with D perhaps TRBD1 (5 bases). There are 14 residues in the CDR3. V lost 6 bases to trimming and J lost 4 bases, with 15 bases between them. Germline assignment: CDR1 LNHDA and CDR2 SQIVND (reference sequence). This CDR3 is CASRSGTFSYGYTF. For the CDR3, the DNA is TGTGCCAGTAGGTCCGGGACGTTTTCCTATGGCTACACCTTC.

V and J are TRBV7-6 and TRBJ2-7; D is perhaps TRBD1 (6 bases). The germline V gene encodes CDR1 SGHVS and CDR2 FNYEAQ. The CDR3 extends over 15 amino acids. V was pared by 1 base and J by 6 bases, with 16 bases between. Here the CDR3 DNA reads TGTGCCAGCAGCTTAGGGGGGCAGGGGTCTGGCGAGCAGTACTTC. Encoded protein: CASSLGGQGSGEQYF.

V and J are TRBV6-5 and TRBJ1-2; no firm D call. Per the germline V gene, CDR1 is MNHEY and CDR2 is SVGAGI. V was cut by 5 bases and J by 2 bases, with 9 bases left in between. The CDR3 sequence is 13 residues long. CDR3 loop: CASSPLGNYGYTF. The CDR3 nucleotides read TGTGCCAGCAGTCCTTTAGGGAACTATGGCTACACCTTC.

The chain combines TRBV6-5 with TRBJ1-2, with TRBD1 as a possible D gene (5 bases). Germline V CDR1 and CDR2: MNHEY, SVGAGI. V was trimmed by 0 bases and J by 7 bases, leaving 15 bases between them. The CDR3 contains 15 residues. This CDR3 is CASSYSRDHPSGYTF. CDR3 nucleotide sequence: TGTGCCAGCAGTTACTCCCGGGACCACCCTTCTGGCTACACCTTC.

This chain joins TRBV5-5 and TRBJ2-2, with D uncertain. V was pared by 3 bases and J by 4 bases, with 7 bases between. CDR3 size: 13 residues. Per the germline V gene, CDR1 is SGHKS and CDR2 is YYEKEE (reference sequence). The CDR3 sequence is CASSSVATGELFF. CDR3 bases: TGTGCCAGCAGCTCCGTGGCCACCGGGGAGCTGTTTTTT.

CDR3 bases: TGTGCCATCAGCGAGAGCGGGGGTGCAACCGGGGAGCTGTTTTTT. Amino acid sequence: CAISESGGATGELFF. The chain combines TRBV10-3 with TRBJ2-2; 8 nucleotides line up with TRBD2. Germline values: CDR1 ENHRY, CDR2 SYGVKD. Germline trimming cut 6 bases from V and 5 bases from J; bases unmatched to any gene: 8. This CDR3 is built from 15 residues.

This CDR3 is CASTPGQGGGGQFF. The CDR3 DNA is TGCGCCAGCACTCCGGGACAGGGTGGAGGGGGGCAGTTCTTC. V usage is TRBV4-3 and J usage is TRBJ2-1, with 9 positions matching TRBD1. Germline V gene data show CDR1 as LGHNA and CDR2 as YSLEER. CDR3 length: 14 amino acids. The V segment lost 7 bases and the J segment 12 bases; nucleotides outside the gene matches: 13.

This chain connects TRBV7-8 to TRBJ2-7, with 8 bases lining up with TRBD1. This CDR3 contains 13 residues. The V segment lost 7 bases and the J segment 3 bases; nucleotides outside the gene matches: 5. Germline CDR1 and CDR2: SGHVS and FQNEAQ. The CDR3 DNA reads TGTGCCAGCAACGCAGGGGGCAGCTACGAGCAGTACTTC. It codes for CASNAGGSYEQYF. The full variable domain, its missing parts supplied by reference TRBV7-8 and TRBJ2-7, is GAGVSQSPRYKVAKRGQDVALRCDPISGHVSLFWYQQALGQGPEFLTYFQNEAQLDKSGLPSDRFFAERPEGSVSTLKIQRTQQEDSAVYLCASNAGGSYEQYFGPGTRLTVT.

The gene calls are TRBV5-1 and TRBJ1-2; weak D call: TRBD1 (5 bases). Trimming stripped 3 bases from V and 4 bases from J, with 19 bases between. CDR3 length: 16 residues. Germline V CDR1 and CDR2: SGHRS, YFSETQ. The CDR3 region is CASSSPTSREVYGYTF. CDR3 in DNA: TGCGCCAGCAGCTCACCGACGAGCAGGGAAGTCTATGGCTACACCTTC. The whole variable domain, filled in from reference TRBV5-1 and TRBJ1-2, reads KAGVTQTPRYLIKTRGQQVTLSCSPISGHRSVSWYQQTPGQGLQFLFEYFSETQRNKGNFPGRFSGRQFSNSRSEMNVSTLELGDSALYLCASSSPTSREVYGYTFGSGTRLTVV.

This clone is a singleton in its sample. The chain uses TRBV4-3 and TRBJ1-6, with 9 bases that match TRBD1. Germline V gene sequence: CDR1 LGHNA, CDR2 YSLEER. This CDR3 spans 16 amino acids. J was trimmed by 6 bases and V by 0 bases; bases with no gene match: 3. The CDR3: CASSQEGQGSNSPLHF. The CDR3 DNA follows: TGCGCCAGCAGCCAAGAGGGACAGGGCAGTAATTCACCCCTCCACTTT.

The chain couples TRBV6-5 to TRBJ2-5; weak D call: TRBD2 (6 bases). Between the trimmed V and J ends, which lost 2 bases and 5 bases, there was a span of 15 bases. This CDR3 contains 15 residues. Germline CDR1 is MNHEY and CDR2 is SVGAGI. For the CDR3, the DNA is TGTGCCAGCAGTTACGGCCGGGCGGGATGGGAGACCCAGTACTTC. It specifies CASSYGRAGWETQYF.

In its sample, this clone was seen once. J is TRBJ2-6 and V is TRBV19, with 7 bases identical to TRBD2. The junction had 12 bases not matched to a gene; V was cut back by 7 bases and J by 0 bases. The CDR3 totals 18 residues. CDR1 and CDR2 (germline): LNHDA, SQIVND (reference sequence). CDR3 in amino acids: CASTPWGRARSGANVLTF. CDR3 sequence (DNA): TGTGCCAGTACCCCCTGGGGGAGGGCCCGCTCTGGGGCCAACGTCCTGACTTTC.

This clone was seen a single time. The chain links TRBV21-1 to TRBJ1-2; the table names TRBD1, a call not compared with the DNA. TRBV21-1 is shown as a pseudogene. CDR3 length equals 10 residues. CDR3 sequence reads: CASSKTGHTF. The DNA for the CDR3 is TGTGCCAGCAGCAAGACAGGGCACACCTTC.

The chain uses TRBV27 and TRBJ2-3, with 11 bases that match TRBD2. The CDR3 is made up of 16 amino acids. Germline trimming cut 5 bases from V and 0 bases from J; bases unmatched to any gene: 4. From germline, CDR1 is MNHEY and CDR2 SMNVEV (reference sequence). The CDR3 DNA reads TGTGCCAGCAGTCCAAGGACTAGCGGGAGCACAGATACGCAGTATTTT. It specifies CASSPRTSGSTDTQYF.

The V gene is TRBV6-6, the J gene TRBJ2-6; no firm D call. This CDR3 is 15 amino acids long. The germline V and J ends were trimmed by 6 bases and 0 bases, with 9 bases remaining between them. CDR1 and CDR2 (germline): MNHNY, SVGAGI (reference sequence). The CDR3 protein is CASSPDNSGANVLTF. In nucleotides, the CDR3 is TGTGCCAGCAGCCCCGACAACTCTGGGGCCAACGTCCTGACTTTC.

This chain links TRBV7-3 with TRBJ2-3; D is uncertain. Germline lookup yields CDR1 SGHTA and CDR2 FQGTGA. V lost 5 bases and J lost 0, with 3 bases in between. CDR3 length equals 12 residues. CDR3 residues: CASSQSTDTQYF. The CDR3 region has the DNA TGTGCCAGCAGCCAGAGCACAGATACGCAGTATTTT.

This clone was seen once. The gene calls are TRBV4-2 and TRBJ2-5, with D tentatively TRBD1 (5 bases). CDR3 length: 14 amino acids. The V end lost 0 bases, the J end lost 5 bases, and 10 bases lay between the germline ends. Germline V lookup: CDR1 LGHNA, CDR2 YNFKEQ. CDR3 sequence (DNA): TGTGCCAGCAGCCAAGAGGTCAGGGCGGAGACCCAGTACTTC. As protein: CASSQEVRAETQYF.

The rearrangement joins TRBV19 to TRBJ2-5, with D possibly matching TRBD2 (6 bases). The germline gives CDR1 LNHDA, CDR2 SQIVND (reference sequence). V gave up 3 bases and J gave up 1 base, with 12 bases separating them. This CDR3 comprises 15 residues. The DNA for the CDR3 is TGTGCCAGTAGTATCAGTAGCGGATCCCAAGAGACCCAGTACTTC. This sequence encodes CASSISSGSQETQYF.

The gene calls are TRBV18 and TRBJ1-1; D gene ambiguous. The CDR3 is 14 residues long. V lost 1 base, J lost 5 bases, and 11 bases lay in between. CDR1 KGHSH and CDR2 LQKENI come from the germline V gene. CDR3 protein: CASSPRALRTEAFF. The CDR3 DNA sequence: TGTGCCAGCTCACCACGGGCCCTGAGGACTGAAGCTTTCTTT. Full variable domain (outside the CDR3, taken from reference TRBV18 and TRBJ1-1): NAGVMQNPRHLVRRRGQEARLRCSPMKGHSHVYWYRQLPEEGLKFMVYLQKENIIDESGMPKERFSAEFPKEGPSILRIQQVVRGDSAAYFCASSPRALRTEAFFGQGTRLTVV.

This sequence joins TRBV4-1 and TRBJ1-1, with D perhaps matching TRBD1 (5 bases). This CDR3 has 13 residues. Germline V gene data show CDR1 as MGHRA and CDR2 as YSYEKL. Trimming took 3 bases from V and 1 from J, leaving 6 bases between them. The CDR3 coding sequence is TGCGCCAGCAGCCATGGACAGAACACTGAAGCTTTCTTT. Protein sequence: CASSHGQNTEAFF.

This sequence joins TRBV6-6 and TRBJ2-1, with 8 bases that match TRBD2. Germline V gene lookup returns CDR1 MNHNY and CDR2 SVGAGI (reference sequence). V dropped 5 bases and J dropped 2; count of bases not matched to a gene: 5. The CDR3 has 15 amino acids. CDR3 DNA sequence: TGTGCCAGCAGTCCGGGGGGGGGCCCCTACAATGAGCAGTTCTTC. Translating it yields CASSPGGGPYNEQFF.

Note on this clone: This CDR3 is also generated by other DNA sequences in the sample. The CDR3 loop reads CASSLDRGSYEQYF. In DNA, the CDR3 is TGTGCCAGCAGCTTGGACAGGGGATCCTACGAGCAGTACTTC. The chain has TRBV5-4 and TRBJ2-7, with TRBD1 identical over 7 bases. V lost 0 bases and J lost 1; bases outside the gene matches: 1. Germline V gene lookup returns CDR1 SGHNT and CDR2 YYREEE (reference sequence). The CDR3 consists of 14 residues.